Each of the 13 T cell receptor beta chains below was sequenced from the same sample in a study of T cells in Graves' hyperthyroidism and ophthalmopathy. Amplification of TCR beta CDR3 regions used RNA as the template. With the HTBI primer set, the TCR CDR3 went through a first round of RT-PCR. Via MiXCR, TCRdb re-called the multiplex PCR reads, giving one row per CDR3 protein. The sample lists 650,000 to 700,000 distinct CDR3 sequences, around 16% occurring once. The sample taken for sequencing was blood. Receptors originate from a man in his fifties or sixties with Graves' hyperthyroidism.

This chain connects TRBV28 to TRBJ1-1; no firm D call. The germline V gene has CDR1 MDHEN and CDR2 SYDVKM. The CDR3 runs 12 residues. V was pared by 7 bases and J by 0 bases, with 6 bases between. CDR3 nucleotide sequence: TGTGCCAGCACTGACATGAACACTGAAGCTTTCTTT. It encodes CASTDMNTEAFF.

This rearrangement joins TRBV19 to TRBJ1-2, with D unresolved. The CDR3 spans 13 residues. Germline lookup yields CDR1 LNHDA and CDR2 SQIVND (reference sequence). Trimming stripped 1 base from V and 4 bases from J, with 7 bases between. CDR3 region: CASSIGQFYGYTF. The CDR3 DNA follows: TGTGCCAGTAGTATAGGCCAGTTCTATGGCTACACCTTC.

This clonotype was seen ten or more times. The J gene is TRBJ2-1, the V gene TRBV28; 12 nucleotides agree with TRBD2. The CDR3 is 15 residues long. CDR1 is MDHEN, CDR2 SYDVKM, per germline. Trimming at V came to 5 bases and at J to 8 bases, leaving 7 bases not matched to a gene. The CDR3 coding sequence is TGTGCCAGCAGTGTGACTAGCGGGAGAAAGCATGAGCAGTTCTTC. Protein sequence: CASSVTSGRKHEQFF.

Only a few counts were recorded for this clonotype. The CDR3 protein is CSVGPEGYGYTF. DNA of the CDR3: TGCAGCGTGGGGCCCGAGGGCTATGGCTACACCTTC. The genes are TRBV29-1 and TRBJ1-2; D perhaps matches TRBD1 (5 bases). Germline assignment: CDR1 SQVTM and CDR2 ANQGSEA. This CDR3 is built from 12 residues. V was clipped by 6 bases and J by 4 bases, with 12 bases between them.

This chain uses TRBV7-3 with TRBJ1-1; weak D call: TRBD1 (6 bases). V gave up 5 bases and J gave up 8 bases, with 15 bases separating them. CDR3 length: 13 amino acids. Germline V CDR1 and CDR2: SGHTA, FQGTGA. The CDR3, as DNA: TGTGCCAGCAGCCCGGACAGTTTAGAAGAAGCTTTCTTT. Translated: CASSPDSLEEAFF. The full variable domain, in which reference TRBV7-3 and TRBJ1-1 provide the parts outside the CDR3, is GAGVSQTPSNKVTEKGKYVELRCDPISGHTALYWYRQSLGQGPEFLIYFQGTGAADDSGLPNDRFFAVRPEGSVSTLKIQRTERGDSAVYLCASSPDSLEEAFFGQGTRLTVV.

This clonotype came up a few times. This chain links TRBV3-1 with TRBJ2-1, with TRBD1 identical over 7 bases. The germline CDR1 and CDR2 sequences are LGHDT and YNNKEL (reference sequence). The V and J ends lost 3 bases and 6 bases, in that order; junction bases with no gene match: 11. CDR3 size: 16 residues. The CDR3 bases are TGTGCCAGCAGCCATACCGTGCAGGGGGTGAGCAATGAGCAGTTCTTC. This sequence encodes CASSHTVQGVSNEQFF.

Ten or more counts support this clonotype. This chain links TRBV6-2 or TRBV6-3 with TRBJ2-5, with TRBD2 identical over 13 bases. The V gene end was trimmed by 6 bases and the J gene end by 2 bases; junction bases not matched to a gene: 9. The CDR3 length is 17 residues. CDR1 MNHEY and CDR2 SVGEGT come from the germline V gene. The CDR3 sequence: CASSDPGLAGYQETQYF. For the CDR3, the DNA is TGTGCCAGCAGCGACCCGGGACTAGCGGGATATCAAGAGACCCAGTACTTC.

The chain employs TRBV7-9 and TRBJ2-7; D may correspond to TRBD1 or TRBD2 (5 bases each). With 5 bases removed from V and 3 bases from J, the gap between germline ends came to 11 bases. The CDR3 consists of 13 residues. Germline CDR1 reads SEHNR; CDR2 reads FQNEAQ (reference sequence). DNA for the CDR3: TGTGCCAGCAGCGCCGGGACCCTCTACGAGCAGTACTTC. Encoded protein: CASSAGTLYEQYF.

This clonotype has a handful of counts. This chain joins TRBV7-3 and TRBJ2-1; 11 bases are shared with TRBD2. The germline gives CDR1 SGHTA, CDR2 FQGTGA. CDR3 length equals 17 residues. J gave up 3 bases and V 1 base, and 5 bases lay outside the gene matches. DNA of the CDR3: TGTGCCAGCAGCTTAATACTAGCGGGAGAAGGCTACAATGAGCAGTTCTTC. Protein product: CASSLILAGEGYNEQFF.

In its sample, this clonotype was seen many times. This chain uses TRBV6-2 or TRBV6-3 with TRBJ2-5; D is perhaps TRBD1 or TRBD2 (5 bases each). Trimming cost V 6 bases and J 5 bases, with 16 bases left between them. CDR1 and CDR2 from the germline V gene are MNHEY and SVGEGT. This CDR3 spans 14 amino acids. The CDR3 is CASRPLGVKETQYF. DNA for the CDR3: TGTGCCAGCAGACCCTTGGGGGTGAAGGAGACCCAGTACTTC.

The sample holds many counts of this clonotype. The chain is built from TRBV20-1 and TRBJ1-2; D uncertain. CDR1 and CDR2 from the germline V gene are DFQATT and SNEGSKA (reference sequence). The CDR3 covers 15 residues. V lost 1 base to trimming and J lost 0 bases, with 12 bases between them. The CDR3 reads CSARVEDLANYGYTF. CDR3 in DNA: TGCAGTGCTAGAGTGGAGGATTTAGCTAACTATGGCTACACCTTC.

In its sample, this clonotype was seen many times. This sequence joins TRBV6-5 and TRBJ2-7; D gene ambiguous. V shed 2 bases and J shed 1 base, with 9 bases lying between them. Germline values: CDR1 MNHEY, CDR2 SVGAGI. The CDR3 is 14 amino acids. The CDR3 DNA reads TGTGCCAGCAGTTACCCCGACGGATCCTACGAGCAGTACTTC. Translation: CASSYPDGSYEQYF.

V and J are TRBV29-1 and TRBJ1-1; possibly TRBD1 for D (6 bases). From germline, CDR1 is SQVTM and CDR2 ANQGSEA. V gave up 2 bases and J gave up 6 bases, with 13 bases separating them. The CDR3 totals 13 residues. This CDR3 is CSVEQTQGSEAFF. CDR3 coding DNA: TGCAGCGTTGAACAAACTCAGGGGTCTGAAGCTTTCTTT.